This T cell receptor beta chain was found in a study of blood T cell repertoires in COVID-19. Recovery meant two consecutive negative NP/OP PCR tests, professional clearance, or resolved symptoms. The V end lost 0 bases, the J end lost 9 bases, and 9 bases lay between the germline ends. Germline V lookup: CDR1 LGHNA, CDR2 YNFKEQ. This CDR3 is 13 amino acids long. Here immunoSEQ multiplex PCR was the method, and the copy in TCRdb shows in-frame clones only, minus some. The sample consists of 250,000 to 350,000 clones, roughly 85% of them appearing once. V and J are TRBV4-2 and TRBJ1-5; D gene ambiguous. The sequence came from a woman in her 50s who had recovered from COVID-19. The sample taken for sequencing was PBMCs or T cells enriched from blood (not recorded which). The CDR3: CASSQDVGGPQHF. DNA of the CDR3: TGTGCCAGCAGCCAAGATGTCGGCGGGCCCCAGCATTTT.